Following are 12 T cell receptor beta chains from one sample sequenced in a study of shared clonotypes between healthy human individuals. Profiling relied on immunoSEQ multiplex PCR, and the TCRdb table lists in-frame clones only, not all of them. The table includes hundreds of thousands of clones, around 78% detected once. The sample was PBMCs. These receptors were obtained from a woman aged 40 to 49 in good health. Some clones in this sample may be carry-over from other donors' samples.

This clone was counted once. The chain recombines TRBV28 with TRBJ2-7; D unclear. V was trimmed by 7 bases and J by 7 bases, leaving 11 bases between them. Germline lookup yields CDR1 MDHEN and CDR2 SYDVKM. The CDR3 is 11 amino acids. This chain's CDR3 is CASTAINEQYF. As DNA, the CDR3 is TGTGCCAGCACCGCCATAAATGAGCAGTACTTC.

The chain uses TRBV7-9 and TRBJ2-7; 9 bases line up with TRBD2. The CDR3 covers 15 residues. V was clipped by 4 bases and J by 2 bases; unmatched bases: 6. Germline V gene sequence: CDR1 SEHNR, CDR2 FQNEAQ (reference sequence). CDR3 sequence: CASSSLIAGAYEQYF. CDR3 bases: TGTGCCAGCAGCTCCCTAATAGCGGGGGCCTACGAGCAGTACTTC.

Comment on this clone: This likely reflects a read error, since a far larger clone is one base away. The chain carries TRBV6-5 and TRBJ1-4; D remains unclear. Germline CDR1 MNHEY, CDR2 SVGAGI. V lost 6 bases, J lost 8 bases, and 13 bases lay in between. This CDR3 is 13 amino acids long. The CDR3: CASRQWNREKLFF. CDR3 sequence (DNA): TGTGCCAGCAGACAGTGGAATCGGGAAAAACTGTTTTTT.

This clone was recorded at least ten times. The chain recombines TRBV5-1 with TRBJ2-1, with a weak D call TRBD2 (6 bases). Trimming took 0 bases from V and 6 from J, leaving 13 bases between them. Germline CDR1 reads SGHRS; CDR2 reads YFSETQ. The CDR3 totals 15 residues. The CDR3 region has the DNA TGCGCCAGCAGCTTGGGGCTAGCGTCCCCCAATGAGCAGTTCTTC. Translating it yields CASSLGLASPNEQFF.

This clone was detected only a few times. The chain combines TRBV5-1 with TRBJ2-1, with 9 bases fitting TRBD2. This CDR3 contains 11 residues. The ends lost 6 bases at V and 9 bases at J; junction bases unmatched: 1. Germline V CDR1 and CDR2: SGHRS, YFSETQ. This CDR3 is CASTSGIEQFF. CDR3 DNA sequence: TGCGCCAGCACTAGCGGGATTGAGCAGTTCTTC.

The V call is TRBV28, the J call TRBJ2-2; TRBD1 agrees at 11 bases. CDR3 length equals 20 residues. CDR1 MDHEN and CDR2 SYDVKM come from the germline V gene. V dropped 10 bases and J dropped 0; count of bases not matched to a gene: 19. CDR3 loop: CATDPWGQGGVVTNTGELFF. As DNA, the CDR3 is TGTGCCACCGACCCCTGGGGACAGGGGGGAGTAGTGACGAACACCGGGGAGCTGTTTTTT.

This clone has just a few counts. The V gene is TRBV28, the J gene TRBJ2-7, with a weak D call TRBD2 (6 bases). Between the trimmed V and J ends, which lost 10 bases and 0 bases, there was a span of 19 bases. The germline gives CDR1 MDHEN, CDR2 SYDVKM. The CDR3 loop spans 15 amino acids. CDR3 nucleotides: TGTGCCACCGCCCCGGGGGTGAGGTACTCCTACGAGCAGTACTTC. Protein sequence: CATAPGVRYSYEQYF.

The J gene is TRBJ2-7, the V gene TRBV27, with D tentatively TRBD2 (6 bases). Germline CDR1 MNHEY, CDR2 SMNVEV (reference sequence). V gave up 2 bases and J gave up 4 bases, with 12 bases separating them. This CDR3 has 14 residues. CDR3 in amino acids: CASSLRGNKYEQYF. The CDR3 bases are TGTGCCAGCAGTTTACGGGGGAACAAGTACGAGCAGTACTTC.

J is TRBJ1-1 and V is TRBV7-2, with 8 bases identical to TRBD1. This CDR3 is 15 amino acids long. Germline CDR1 and CDR2: SGHTA and FQGNSA. The junction had 6 bases not matched to a gene; V was cut back by 5 bases and J by 1 base. The CDR3 DNA reads as TGTGCCAGCAGCCAGAACAGGGGGAGGAACACTGAAGCTTTCTTT. Translation gives CASSQNRGRNTEAFF.

J is TRBJ2-3 and V is TRBV4-3; TRBD2 aligns across 11 bases. CDR1 LGHNA and CDR2 YSLEER come from the germline V gene. The CDR3 is 17 amino acids. After removal of 4 bases from V and 2 bases from J, the junction contained 8 bases not matched to a gene. CDR3 coding DNA: TGCGCCAGCAGCCTGCGACTAGCGGGGCTTTCCACAGATACGCAGTATTTT. Its translation: CASSLRLAGLSTDTQYF.

This chain uses TRBV7-3 with TRBJ2-7, with a tentative D call TRBD2 (5 bases). The V and J ends lost 5 bases and 0 bases respectively, with 14 bases between them. CDR1 and CDR2 (germline): SGHTA, FQGTGA. The CDR3 is made up of 15 amino acids. CDR3 nucleotides: TGTGCCAGCAGCCCGGTATCGGGAAACTCCTACGAGCAGTACTTC. This codes for CASSPVSGNSYEQYF. Full variable domain (rest looked up from reference TRBV7-3 and TRBJ2-7): GAGVSQTPSNKVTEKGKYVELRCDPISGHTALYWYRQSLGQGPEFLIYFQGTGAADDSGLPNDRFFAVRPEGSVSTLKIQRTERGDSAVYLCASSPVSGNSYEQYFGPGTRLTVT.

The table lists this clone with a few counts. The rearrangement joins TRBV5-1 to TRBJ2-7; D possibly matches TRBD1 or TRBD2 (5 bases each). V was shortened by 4 bases and J by 2 bases, with 16 bases between the two germline ends. This CDR3 is built from 15 residues. Germline V gives CDR1 SGHRS, CDR2 YFSETQ. DNA for the CDR3: TGCGCCAGCAGCCGAGGGGCGATTTCTACCTACGAGCAGTACTTC. Protein product: CASSRGAISTYEQYF.